Sequencing of this TCR beta chain was carried out in a study of blood T cell repertoires in COVID-19. Study at large: T cells, B-cell-depleted T cells, or PBMCs provided the cDNA or gDNA that served as material.

V shed 5 bases and J shed 3 bases, with 10 bases lying between them. Germline-derived CDR1 and CDR2 are LNHDA and SQIVND (reference sequence). This CDR3 is built from 13 residues. Profiling relied on immunoSEQ multiplex PCR, and the TCRdb table lists in-frame clones only, not all of them. This table holds 100,000 or so clones, about 78% found once. This sequence originates from a man aged 55-75 years with active or convalescent COVID-19. Sequences were obtained from peripheral blood. This chain connects TRBV19 to TRBJ2-5; TRBD2 is a possible D gene (5 bases). CDR3 nucleotide sequence: TGTGCCAGTAGTCAGGACGGGGAAGAGACCCAGTACTTC. This sequence encodes CASSQDGEETQYF.